These T cell receptor beta chains were read from a single sample in a study of glioma-infiltrating T cells. MiXCR was run by TCRdb on the multiplex PCR reads, yielding one entry per CDR3 protein. This table holds more than 95,000 distinct CDR3 sequences, roughly 25% found once. The sequenced sample was glioma tissue, nonneoplastic brain tissue, or PBMCs (not recorded which). Every receptor here comes from a human donor with low-grade glioma or glioblastoma, undergoing nonglioma brain surgery, or in good health (not recorded which). Both conserved end residues are part of each CDR3. Fields, in order: clone size, J gene, D gene, V gene, CDR3 protein, CDR3 DNA. D genes are given only for firm matches. Not all rows give a size; the values are once, few, many and, for expanded clones, a class.

clone size: many; J gene: TRBJ2-5; D gene: NA; V gene: TRBV27; CDR3 protein: CASSSYREEKTQYF; CDR3 DNA: TGTGCCAGCAGTTCGTACAGGGAGGAAAAGACCCAGTACTTC
clone size: many; J gene: TRBJ2-7; D gene: TRBD2; V gene: TRBV4-2; CDR3 protein: CASSKRGGSGPYEQYF; CDR3 DNA: TGTGCCAGCAGCAAACGCGGGGGGTCGGGGCCTTACGAGCAGTACTTC
clone size: many; J gene: TRBJ2-5; D gene: NA; V gene: TRBV19; CDR3 protein: CASSRRAVGQETQYF; CDR3 DNA: TGTGCCAGTAGTAGAAGAGCGGTTGGCCAAGAGACCCAGTACTTC
clone size: many; J gene: TRBJ2-7; D gene: NA; V gene: TRBV7-2; CDR3 protein: CASSSFRAEQYF; CDR3 DNA: TGTGCCAGCAGCAGTTTCAGGGCCGAGCAGTACTTC
clone size: many; J gene: TRBJ2-7; D gene: NA; V gene: TRBV6-1; CDR3 protein: CASSQIRPGGDEQYF; CDR3 DNA: TGTGCCAGCAGTCAAATCAGGCCCGGGGGTGACGAGCAGTACTTC
clone size: many; J gene: TRBJ2-7; D gene: NA; V gene: TRBV29-1; CDR3 protein: CSATKITRELREQYF; CDR3 DNA: TGCAGCGCTACGAAGATCACCCGGGAGCTACGCGAGCAGTACTTC
clone size: many; J gene: TRBJ1-5; D gene: NA; V gene: TRBV28; CDR3 protein: CASSRGHPGGQPQHF; CDR3 DNA: TGTGCCAGCAGCCGGGGACACCCGGGGGGGCAGCCCCAGCATTTT
clone size: NA; J gene: TRBJ2-2; D gene: TRBD1; V gene: TRBV5-1; CDR3 protein: CASSQGAVTGELFF; CDR3 DNA: TGCGCCAGCTCTCAGGGGGCTGTCACCGGGGAGCTGTTTTTT
clone size: many; J gene: TRBJ2-1; D gene: NA; V gene: TRBV6-6; CDR3 protein: CASSYGGLSYNEQFF; CDR3 DNA: TGTGCCAGCAGTTACGGGGGGCTCTCCTACAATGAGCAGTTCTTC
clone size: many; J gene: TRBJ2-7; D gene: TRBD2; V gene: TRBV28; CDR3 protein: CASSPFNSGGYEQYF; CDR3 DNA: TGTGCCAGCAGTCCCTTTAATAGCGGGGGATACGAGCAGTACTTC
clone size: NA; J gene: TRBJ2-1; D gene: TRBD2; V gene: TRBV19; CDR3 protein: CASSINEAGDNEQFF; CDR3 DNA: TGTGCCAGTAGTATAAATGAAGCGGGGGACAATGAGCAGTTCTTC
clone size: many; J gene: TRBJ2-3; D gene: NA; V gene: TRBV4-2; CDR3 protein: CASSQFRGDTQYF; CDR3 DNA: TGTGCCAGCAGCCAATTTAGGGGCGATACGCAGTATTTT
clone size: few; J gene: TRBJ2-1; D gene: NA; V gene: TRBV12-3/TRBV12-4; CDR3 protein: CASSLTFPGPSYNEQFF; CDR3 DNA: TGTGCCAGCAGCTTGACCTTCCCGGGCCCGTCCTACAATGAGCAGTTCTTC
clone size: many; J gene: TRBJ1-3; D gene: TRBD1; V gene: TRBV19; CDR3 protein: CASRDRGANTIYF; CDR3 DNA: TGTGCCAGTCGGGACAGGGGTGCGAACACCATATATTTT
clone size: many; J gene: TRBJ2-7; D gene: NA; V gene: TRBV28; CDR3 protein: CASSPGGEQYF; CDR3 DNA: TGTGCCAGCAGTCCCGGTGGGGAGCAGTACTTC
clone size: many; J gene: TRBJ2-3; D gene: TRBD2; V gene: TRBV20-1; CDR3 protein: CSARDRLAGNTDTQYF; CDR3 DNA: TGCAGTGCTAGAGACCGACTAGCGGGAAACACAGATACGCAGTATTTT
clone size: many; J gene: TRBJ2-3; D gene: TRBD2; V gene: TRBV24-1; CDR3 protein: CATSVTSGSTDTQYF; CDR3 DNA: TGTGCCACCAGTGTAACTAGCGGGAGTACAGATACGCAGTATTTT
clone size: NA; J gene: TRBJ2-7; D gene: TRBD2; V gene: TRBV27; CDR3 protein: CASSWGGPFSYEQYF; CDR3 DNA: TGTGCCAGCAGTTGGGGGGGACCCTTCTCCTACGAGCAGTACTTC
clone size: NA; J gene: TRBJ2-3; D gene: NA; V gene: TRBV7-2; CDR3 protein: CASSSRVDTQYF; CDR3 DNA: TGTGCCAGCAGCTCCCGTGTGGATACGCAGTATTTT
clone size: many; J gene: TRBJ1-5; D gene: NA; V gene: TRBV6-2/TRBV6-3; CDR3 protein: CASRRQYSNQPQHF; CDR3 DNA: TGTGCCAGCAGACGACAGTATAGCAATCAGCCCCAGCATTTT
clone size: few; J gene: TRBJ2-5; D gene: NA; V gene: TRBV30; CDR3 protein: CAWSALSPTRDETQYF; CDR3 DNA: TGTGCCTGGAGTGCCTTATCCCCTACTAGAGACGAGACCCAGTACTTC
clone size: few; J gene: TRBJ2-7; D gene: TRBD2; V gene: TRBV19; CDR3 protein: CASSIWTSGLVELYF; CDR3 DNA: TGTGCCAGTAGTATCTGGACTAGCGGGCTCGTTGAGTTGTACTTC
clone size: many; J gene: TRBJ2-1; D gene: TRBD2; V gene: TRBV10-3; CDR3 protein: CAISSGRGNEQFF; CDR3 DNA: TGTGCCATTTCTAGCGGGAGGGGCAATGAGCAGTTCTTC
clone size: many; J gene: TRBJ2-7; D gene: NA; V gene: TRBV20-1; CDR3 protein: CSATWTVSYEQYF; CDR3 DNA: TGCAGTGCTACCTGGACCGTCTCCTACGAGCAGTACTTC
clone size: NA; J gene: TRBJ2-7; D gene: TRBD1; V gene: TRBV29-1; CDR3 protein: CSVEGQGYEQYF; CDR3 DNA: TGCAGCGTTGAAGGACAGGGCTACGAGCAGTACTTC
clone size: many; J gene: TRBJ1-6; D gene: NA; V gene: TRBV20-1; CDR3 protein: CSARGTSNNSPLHF; CDR3 DNA: TGCAGTGCTAGAGGGACATCCAATAATTCACCCCTCCACTTT
clone size: NA; J gene: TRBJ1-1; D gene: NA; V gene: TRBV6-6; CDR3 protein: CASIGPTMNTEAFF; CDR3 DNA: TGTGCCAGCATTGGACCCACGATGAACACTGAAGCTTTCTTT
clone size: many; J gene: TRBJ1-1; D gene: TRBD1; V gene: TRBV6-2/TRBV6-3; CDR3 protein: CASSRQGSRHTEAFF; CDR3 DNA: TGTGCCAGCAGTAGACAGGGATCTCGGCACACTGAAGCTTTCTTT
clone size: many; J gene: TRBJ2-7; D gene: NA; V gene: TRBV15; CDR3 protein: CATRGYEQYF; CDR3 DNA: TGTGCCACCAGGGGTTACGAGCAGTACTTC
clone size: many; J gene: TRBJ1-1; D gene: TRBD1; V gene: TRBV6-6; CDR3 protein: CASSYKRQGAFYTEAFF; CDR3 DNA: TGTGCCAGCAGTTACAAACGACAGGGGGCGTTTTACACTGAAGCTTTCTTT
clone size: many; J gene: TRBJ2-2; D gene: NA; V gene: TRBV6-1; CDR3 protein: CASSEVVYLFPNTGELFF; CDR3 DNA: TGTGCCAGCAGTGAAGTAGTCTATCTCTTCCCGAACACCGGGGAGCTGTTTTTT
clone size: NA; J gene: TRBJ2-3; D gene: TRBD2; V gene: TRBV5-5; CDR3 protein: CASSLGLAGDITDTQYF; CDR3 DNA: TGTGCCAGCAGCCTGGGACTAGCGGGAGACATCACAGATACGCAGTATTTT
clone size: many; J gene: TRBJ2-7; D gene: TRBD2; V gene: TRBV27; CDR3 protein: CASSLSGNYEQYF; CDR3 DNA: TGTGCCAGCAGTTTAAGCGGGAATTACGAGCAGTACTTC